This is a list of T cell receptor beta chains from one sample in a study of early T cells in non-severe SARS-CoV-2 infection. TCRdb recomputed calls from the 5' RACE reads with MiXCR, one row per CDR3 protein. Found here are about 35,000 distinct CDR3 sequences, approximately 6.1% of them singletons; the top ten hold approximately 4.6%. The specimen sequenced was whole blood. These TCRs come from an adult who was a healthcare worker with PCR-confirmed SARS-CoV-2 infection or an uninfected control (not recorded which). Each CDR3 is given with its conserved first and last residue. The order of the fields is V gene, J gene, D gene, clone size, CDR3 DNA, CDR3 protein. A D gene is named only where the DNA matches it firmly. A clone size is listed for some rows: how often the clone was seen (once, few, many), or a class if it is expanded.

TRBV4-1,TRBJ2-2,NA,many,TGCGCCAGCAGCCGCGAAGGGTGGAACACCGGGGAGCTGTTTTTT,CASSREGWNTGELFF
TRBV3-1,TRBJ2-2,TRBD1,many,TGTGCCAGCAGCCAAGATGCGGACAGGGTCACCGGGGAGCTGTTTTTT,CASSQDADRVTGELFF
TRBV19,TRBJ1-5,NA,many,TGTGCCAGTACCGCTTCGGGGGGCGGGAGCAATCAGCCCCAGCATTTT,CASTASGGGSNQPQHF
TRBV7-9,TRBJ2-7,NA,many,TGTGCCAGCAGCTTAGTGCCCTACGAGCAGTACTTC,CASSLVPYEQYF
TRBV24-1,TRBJ2-1,NA,NA,TGTGCCACCAGTGATTTCGCAAGCTCCTACAATGAGCAGTTCTTC,CATSDFASSYNEQFF
TRBV3-1,TRBJ2-1,TRBD2,NA,TGTGCCAGCAGCCGACTAGCGGGAGGGGCAGGTGAGCAGTTCTTC,CASSRLAGGAGEQFF
TRBV7-9,TRBJ2-5,NA,few,TGTGCCAGCAGTTCCCCCCGGTACCAAGAGACCCAGTACTTC,CASSSPRYQETQYF
TRBV12-3/TRBV12-4,TRBJ2-1,TRBD1,many,TGTGCCAGCAGCAGACCGGGACAGGGGATATACAATGAGCAGTTCTTC,CASSRPGQGIYNEQFF
TRBV7-2,TRBJ2-1,NA,NA,TGTGCCAGCAGCTTATCTAATCTTCGGAATGAGCAGTTCTTC,CASSLSNLRNEQFF
TRBV25-1,TRBJ2-2,TRBD2,medium-sized,TGTGCCAGCAGTCCCTTATCACCTAGCGGGAGATCAAACACCGGGGAGCTGTTTTTT,CASSPLSPSGRSNTGELFF
TRBV5-1,TRBJ2-1,TRBD2,many,TGCGCCAGCAGCCAGTCCGGGACTACCTACAATGAGCAGTTCTTC,CASSQSGTTYNEQFF
TRBV7-3,TRBJ1-6,NA,many,TGTGCCAGCAGCTTAAAGGGAGCCTATAATTCACCCCTCCACTTT,CASSLKGAYNSPLHF
TRBV11-2,TRBJ2-7,TRBD1,many,TGTGCCAGCAGACTACTCCGGGACAGATCCTACGAGCAGTACTTC,CASRLLRDRSYEQYF
TRBV20-1,TRBJ2-1,TRBD2,many,TGCAGTGCTTCCTGGGGGGGAGAGGTCAATGAGCAGTTCTTC,CSASWGGEVNEQFF
TRBV10-3,TRBJ2-2,TRBD2,many,TGTGCCGTATCCGGGACTAGCGGGAACACCGGGGAGCTGTTTTTT,CAVSGTSGNTGELFF
TRBV6-5,TRBJ1-1,NA,few,TGTGCCAGCAGTTACGGGGGGACTAACACTGAAGCTTTCTTT,CASSYGGTNTEAFF
TRBV6-1,TRBJ2-1,NA,many,TGTGCCAGCAGTGCCACCACTACATTGTCTTACAATGAGCAGTTCTTC,CASSATTTLSYNEQFF
TRBV4-1,TRBJ2-7,NA,many,TGCGCCAGCAGCCAAGAGGCAGGCGGGACTGCCTACGAGCAGTACTTC,CASSQEAGGTAYEQYF
TRBV20-1,TRBJ1-5,TRBD1,large,TGCAGTGCTGGGACAGGGGAGAGTCAGCCCCAGCATTTT,CSAGTGESQPQHF
TRBV20-1,TRBJ2-3,NA,many,TGCAGTGCTAGAGGCGGAGATACGCAGTATTTT,CSARGGDTQYF
TRBV5-4,TRBJ1-1,TRBD1,many,TGTGCCAGCAGCCTCCAACAGGGGACCACTGAAGCTTTCTTT,CASSLQQGTTEAFF
TRBV5-6,TRBJ2-2,NA,many,TGTGCCAGCAGCTTAGGATTAAACACCGGGGAGCTGTTTTTT,CASSLGLNTGELFF
TRBV30,TRBJ2-7,NA,NA,TGTGCCTGGAGTGTACGTGGGAGACGCTCCTACGAGCAGTACTTC,CAWSVRGRRSYEQYF
TRBV11-3,TRBJ2-1,TRBD2,many,TGTGCCAGCAGCTTAAAGCTAGCGGGAAACTCGGATGAGCAGTTCTTC,CASSLKLAGNSDEQFF
TRBV12-3/TRBV12-4,TRBJ1-4,TRBD1,many,TGTGCCAGCAGTTTATTCGACAGGGAAAATGAAAAACTGTTTTTT,CASSLFDRENEKLFF
TRBV5-4,TRBJ2-3,TRBD2,many,TGTGCCAGCAGCTTGCCAGGACCTAGCGGGAGGGGGCCAGATACGCAGTATTTT,CASSLPGPSGRGPDTQYF
TRBV4-1,TRBJ1-1,NA,many,TGCGCCAGCAGCAGGACAGCTAAGAACACTGAAGCTTTCTTT,CASSRTAKNTEAFF
TRBV28,TRBJ1-2,NA,many,TGTGCCAGCAGTTTGTTGGGCAGGGTTCGTGGCTACACCTTC,CASSLLGRVRGYTF
TRBV20-1,TRBJ1-5,NA,many,TGCAGTGCTAGGGACTTTAGCAATCAGCCCCAGCATTTT,CSARDFSNQPQHF
TRBV2,TRBJ2-1,TRBD1,many,TGTGCCAGCACCTCCGACGGGGTAGAGACCAGCCGGGACAGAGTTTACAATGAGCAGTTCTTC,CASTSDGVETSRDRVYNEQFF
TRBV6-4,TRBJ2-1,NA,many,TGTGCCAGCAGTGACTCGGACAACAATGAGCAGTTCTTC,CASSDSDNNEQFF
TRBV10-3,TRBJ2-3,NA,many,TGTGCCATCAGTGACACCCCAAGCAGTGTGCGCACAGATACGCAGTATTTT,CAISDTPSSVRTDTQYF
TRBV7-9,TRBJ2-7,NA,many,TGTGCCAGCAGCTCGCCGCGGTCCTACGAGCAGTACTTC,CASSSPRSYEQYF
TRBV15,TRBJ2-7,NA,NA,TGTGCCACCAGCAGAGTCCCCCTCGGGACACTTATCTCCTACGAGCAGTACTTC,CATSRVPLGTLISYEQYF
TRBV7-9,TRBJ1-5,NA,few,TGTGCCAGCAGCACATCACAGGGCGACAATCAGCCCCAGCATTTT,CASSTSQGDNQPQHF